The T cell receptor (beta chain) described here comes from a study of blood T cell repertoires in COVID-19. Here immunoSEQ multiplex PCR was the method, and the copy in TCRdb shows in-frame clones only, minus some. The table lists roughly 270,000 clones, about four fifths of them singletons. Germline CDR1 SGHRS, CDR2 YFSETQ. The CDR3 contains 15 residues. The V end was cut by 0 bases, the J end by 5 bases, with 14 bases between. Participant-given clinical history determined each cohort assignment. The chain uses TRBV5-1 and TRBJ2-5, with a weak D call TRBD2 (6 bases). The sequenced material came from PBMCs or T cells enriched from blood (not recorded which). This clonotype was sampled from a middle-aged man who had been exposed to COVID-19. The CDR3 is CASSLDPGAWETQYF. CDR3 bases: TGCGCCAGCAGCTTGGATCCGGGAGCTTGGGAGACCCAGTACTTC.